This is a list of T cell receptor beta chains from one sample in a study of PD-1 blockade in classical Hodgkin lymphoma. Data came from immunoSEQ multiplex PCR; TCRdb stores just in-frame clones and leaves some out. This sample carries around 31,000 clones, approximately 85% of them seen once, and the ten largest clones take about 2.2%. Sequencing was performed on CD4+ T cells from blood, taken at baseline. The receptor source for this set is a human donor with classical Hodgkin lymphoma. Both conserved end residues are part of each CDR3. The order of the fields is J gene, CDR3 length, clone size, V gene, D gene, CDR3 DNA, CDR3 protein. D genes are given only for firm matches. Size tells how often a clone was seen (once, few, many) or the class of an expanded clone, and some rows leave it out.

TRBJ1-5	13	.	TRBV2	.	TGTGCCAGCAGCACTCGGGGCAATCAGCCCCAGCATTTT	CASSTRGNQPQHF
TRBJ2-1	11	once	TRBV6-1	.	TGTGCCAGCAGTGAACTGGGGCTTCCGTTCTTC	CASSELGLPFF
TRBJ2-2	15	.	TRBV11-2	TRBD1	TGTGCCAGCGGGGCCAACAGGGGTCGCACCGGGGAGCTGTTTTTT	CASGANRGRTGELFF
TRBJ2-3	15	once	TRBV5-6	.	TGTGCCAGCAGCTTGCTCGGTGAAAGCACAGATACGCAGTATTTT	CASSLLGESTDTQYF
TRBJ1-5	17	once	TRBV27	.	TGTGCCAGCAGTCCTCTAACCGGACATTATAGCAATCAGCCCCAGCATTTT	CASSPLTGHYSNQPQHF
TRBJ2-5	12	.	TRBV5-1	.	TGCGCCAGCAGCTTGGGGAAAGAGACCCAGTACTTC	CASSLGKETQYF
TRBJ1-4	18	.	TRBV5-1	TRBD1	TGCGCCAGCAGCTTGGCCGGTCTGGTGAGGGGGCGAGGTGAAAAACTGTTTTTT	CASSLAGLVRGRGEKLFF
TRBJ1-1	12	few	TRBV7-2	.	TGTGCCAGCAGCTACGGGACACCAGAAGCTTTCTTT	CASSYGTPEAFF
TRBJ2-1	16	.	TRBV28	TRBD1	TGTGCCAGCAGTTCCCTTCTAGACAGGGGAGTTAATGAGCAGTTCTTC	CASSSLLDRGVNEQFF
TRBJ2-5	17	.	TRBV27	TRBD2	TGTGCCAGCAGTTCGTCCTTACTAGCGGCTAAACAAGAGACCCAGTACTTC	CASSSSLLAAKQETQYF
TRBJ1-1	15	once	TRBV5-6	.	TGTGCCAGCAGCTTGGTTTCCGTTCCGTTCACTGAAGCTTTCTTT	CASSLVSVPFTEAFF
TRBJ1-1	13	few	TRBV30	.	TGTGCCTGGAGTCTTTTCGAGAACACTGAAGCTTTCTTT	CAWSLFENTEAFF
TRBJ2-7	14	.	TRBV5-1	TRBD2	TGCGCCAGCAGCTTGGGACTAGCGGGAGACGAGCAGTACTTC	CASSLGLAGDEQYF
TRBJ2-1	11	.	TRBV7-2	.	TGTGCCAGCAGCGAAAAATATGAGCAGTTCTTC	CASSEKYEQFF
TRBJ1-2	15	.	TRBV19	.	TGTGCCAGTAGTGCCCAATCTACAGGAGACTATGGCTACACCTTC	CASSAQSTGDYGYTF